Given below is one T cell receptor beta chain in context. Its specificity is not known. This CDR3 region has 13 residues. Trimming stripped 0 bases from V and 4 bases from J, with 7 bases between. Looked up from germline, CDR1 is SGHNT and CDR2 is YYREEE (reference sequence). This specimen belongs to a study of T cells in Graves' hyperthyroidism and ophthalmopathy. Study results and limitations: Most thyroid-expanded clonotypes above 0.001 were also found in blood.

Clinical Activity Scores of at least 3, NOSPECS grades of at least 4 and durations under 3 months characterized ophthalmopathy patients. Amplified TCR beta CDR3 regions came from RNA transcripts. The TCR CDR3 was amplified in a first-round RT-PCR using the HTBI primer set. TCRdb passed the multiplex PCR reads through MiXCR, listing each CDR3 protein once. Of about 600,000 distinct CDR3 sequences listed, approximately 15% are singletons. This TCR came from a middle-aged woman with Graves' ophthalmopathy. Input material: blood. The V and J genes are TRBV5-4 and TRBJ1-1, with TRBD1 as a possible D gene (5 bases). CDR3 nucleotide sequence: TGTGCCAGCAGCTTGGCAGGGATCACTGAAGCTTTCTTT. Translation gives CASSLAGITEAFF.